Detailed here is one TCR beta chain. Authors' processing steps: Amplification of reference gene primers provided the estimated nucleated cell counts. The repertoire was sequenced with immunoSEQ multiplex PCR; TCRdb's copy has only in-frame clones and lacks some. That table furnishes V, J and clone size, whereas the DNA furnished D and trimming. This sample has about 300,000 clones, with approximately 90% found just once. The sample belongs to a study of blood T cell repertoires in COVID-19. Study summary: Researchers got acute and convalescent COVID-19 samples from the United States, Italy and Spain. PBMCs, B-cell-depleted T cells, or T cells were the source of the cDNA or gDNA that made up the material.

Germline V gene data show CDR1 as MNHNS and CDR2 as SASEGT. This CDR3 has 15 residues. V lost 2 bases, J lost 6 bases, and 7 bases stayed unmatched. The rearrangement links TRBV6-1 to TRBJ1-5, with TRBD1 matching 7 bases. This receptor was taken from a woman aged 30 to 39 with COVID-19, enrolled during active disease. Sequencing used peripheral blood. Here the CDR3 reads CASSELATGFQPQHF. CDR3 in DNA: TGTGCCAGCAGTGAATTGGCGACAGGGTTTCAGCCCCAGCATTTT.